This passage covers 2 T cell receptor beta chains from one sample sequenced in a study of T-cell memory formation after mild COVID-19. TCRdb passed the 5' RACE reads through MiXCR, listing each CDR3 protein once. In the table there are 340,000 or so distinct CDR3 sequences, approximately 13% of which are singletons. Source material: PBMCs or a T cell subset sorted from them (not recorded which). The receptor set was obtained from a man in his late teens or twenties who had mild COVID-19 (a few samples of this study predate the infection). Cell type and time point are not known.

This clonotype was observed a handful of times. The V gene is TRBV2, the J gene TRBJ2-5; D uncertain. This CDR3 has 14 residues. Trimming cost V 5 bases and J 4 bases, with 14 bases left between them. CDR1 and CDR2 from the germline V gene are SNHLY and FYNNEI. CDR3 bases: TGTGCCAGCAGTCCCACTCCAAAGCGAGAGACCCAGTACTTC. Translated: CASSPTPKRETQYF.

This clonotype was counted only a few times. The CDR3 protein is CASSLGGTYEQYV. DNA of the CDR3: TGTGCCAGCAGCTTGGGGGGGACCTACGAGCAGTACGTC. The chain links TRBV5-5 to TRBJ2-7; D might be TRBD1 or TRBD2, each matching 5 bases. Germline CDR1 SGHKS, CDR2 YYEKEE (reference sequence). The CDR3 is 13 amino acids. V lost 0 bases and J lost 2, with 6 bases in between.